This T cell receptor beta chain is from a study of shared clonotypes between healthy human individuals. Remarks on this clone: As yet, its antigen is unknown.

The CDR3 has 15 residues. V shed 5 bases and J shed 6 bases, with 16 bases lying between them. CDR1 SGHTA and CDR2 FQGTGA come from the germline V gene. Findings and limits, study-wide: Despite large depth, sorted-subset datasets appeared incompletely sequenced.

TCRdb keeps only in-frame clones here, not all; method: immunoSEQ multiplex PCR. The repertoire consists of about 230,000 clones, with over 50% occurring once and the leading ten covering around 10%. The sequenced sample consisted of memory CD4+ T cells sorted from blood. This sample's subset: CD45RA-negative fraction. The source of this sequence is a man aged 25-45 years in good health. The gene calls are TRBV7-3 and TRBJ2-2; possibly TRBD2 for D (6 bases). In nucleotides, the CDR3 is TGTGCCAGCAGCGACATGGGGGGTTTAGCCGGGGAGCTGTTTTTT. This gives the protein CASSDMGGLAGELFF.